Listed below are T cell receptor beta chains from one sample, sequenced in a study of cytomegalovirus exposure and HLA in healthy donors. Data came from immunoSEQ multiplex PCR; TCRdb stores just in-frame clones and leaves some out. The sample contains approximately 110,000 clones, 69% of which appear only once. The sample was PBMCs. The receptors come from a woman in her 70s in good health and CMV-seropositive. CDR3s include the opening cysteine and the closing phenylalanine or tryptophan. Clone sizes are given selectively: once, few, many, or a class where the clone is expanded.

TRBV27	NA	TRBJ2-7	CASSWGVPGQGYEQYF
TRBV4-2	NA	TRBJ2-2	CASSQDLAGPGELFF
TRBV10-3	NA	TRBJ2-1	CAISESGLAGGNEQFF
TRBV2	NA	TRBJ1-2	CASRQQALYGYTF
TRBV7-2	NA	TRBJ1-2	CASSFGTYGYTF
TRBV15	NA	TRBJ1-1	CATSRDRVTEAFF
TRBV19	NA	TRBJ2-7	CASRPTAGVGYEQYF
TRBV19	few	TRBJ1-1	CASSAGRGKTEAFF
TRBV7-9	few	TRBJ2-5	CASSLTGLAEETQYF
TRBV18	NA	TRBJ2-7	CASSPVGGEQYF
TRBV6-1	NA	TRBJ1-5	CASSDRSGYEPQHF
TRBV30	NA	TRBJ1-1	CAWSVPDRMNTEAFF
TRBV6-5	NA	TRBJ1-6	CASRTDRVSPLHF
TRBV6-5	once	TRBJ2-5	CASSPPRGSGETQYF
TRBV16	NA	TRBJ1-2	CASSQGDYGYTF
TRBV2	NA	TRBJ1-6	CASSEQGAYNSPLHF
TRBV7-7	NA	TRBJ2-1	CASSLGGTGPSGNEQFF
TRBV19	NA	TRBJ2-7	CASSTRQGAVYEQYF
TRBV7-2	NA	TRBJ1-2	CASSTDGSGAYGYTF
TRBV7-2	NA	TRBJ1-2	CASSLGQVYGYTF
TRBV7-9	NA	TRBJ2-5	CASSIGGAKETQYF
TRBV7-9	few	TRBJ1-3	CASGTDSSGNTIYF
TRBV6-5	NA	TRBJ2-7	CATTRGYEQYF
TRBV19	few	TRBJ1-2	CASRPQDRDAGGYTF
TRBV6-5	NA	TRBJ1-5	CASSYSGQANQPQHF
TRBV4-1	once	TRBJ2-7	CASSGTEASYEQYF
TRBV4-1	NA	TRBJ2-1	CASSQDRGGTYNEQFF
TRBV4-1	NA	TRBJ1-6	CASSQDLRSGFGSPLHF
TRBV2	few	TRBJ1-2	CASSEAGTGVRGYTF
TRBV2	NA	TRBJ2-3	CASSGQGSTDTQYF
TRBV6-5	NA	TRBJ1-3	CASSYSSVSRGNTIYF
TRBV4-2	NA	TRBJ2-5	CASSIDEAGGYQETQYF
TRBV30	few	TRBJ1-1	CAWRISGPEAFF
TRBV6-5	NA	TRBJ2-7	CASSYGTSGSWEQYF
TRBV7-9	few	TRBJ2-7	CASSFGSGGSYEQYF
TRBV4-2	NA	TRBJ1-1	CASSQGALNTEAFF
TRBV19	NA	TRBJ1-2	CASSIDNRGYTF
TRBV30	NA	TRBJ1-5	CAWSVMGGQPQHF
TRBV9	NA	TRBJ1-2	CASSVRQGGGYTF
TRBV10-3	NA	TRBJ2-7	CAISELSTTYEQYF
TRBV27	few	TRBJ2-2	CASLELAGGRTGELFF